The 16 T cell receptor beta chains given below trace back to one sample, sequenced in a study of T cell repertoires in cytomegalovirus infection. MiXCR, run by TCRdb on the reads, gives a single entry per CDR3 protein. The sample carries around 310,000 distinct CDR3 sequences, about 27% recorded once. For these receptors, no antigen is known. Sequenced here: cultured PBMCs, sampled from culture after CMV antigen stimulation. The source of these receptors is a human donor in good health (CMV status not recorded). Some clones in this sample may be carry-over from other donors' samples.

The V gene is TRBV28, the J gene TRBJ2-5, with unresolved D. Deletions cut 4 bases from V and 4 bases from J, with 16 bases between. From germline, CDR1 is MDHEN and CDR2 SYDVKM. This CDR3 contains 15 residues. The CDR3 sequence is CASSYPALGIETQYF. CDR3 in DNA: TGTGCCAGCAGTTACCCAGCGTTAGGGATAGAGACCCAGTACTTC.

The gene calls are TRBV10-3 and TRBJ1-5; 7 bases are a match to TRBD1. The J segment lost 3 bases and the V segment lost 5 bases, leaving 7 bases of the junction unmatched. The CDR3 sequence is 15 residues long. Germline lookup yields CDR1 ENHRY and CDR2 SYGVKD. CDR3 sequence reads: CAISLFKGANQPQHF. The CDR3 DNA sequence: TGTGCCATCAGTCTTTTCAAGGGGGCCAATCAGCCCCAGCATTTT.

DNA of the CDR3: TGTGCCAGCAGCGCGTTCTGGACAGGGAAAGTTGCAACTAATGAAAAACTGTTTTTT. Its translation: CASSAFWTGKVATNEKLFF. The chain has TRBV7-9 and TRBJ1-4; 8 bases are shared with TRBD1. The germline gives CDR1 SEHNR, CDR2 FQNEAQ (reference sequence). V shed 5 bases and J 0 bases; nucleotides not matched to a gene: 14. The CDR3 is 19 residues long.

The rearrangement joins TRBV27 to TRBJ1-3; tentatively, D is TRBD1 (5 bases). V lost 5 bases, J lost 0 bases, and 17 bases lay in between. CDR1 MNHEY and CDR2 SMNVEV come from the germline V gene (reference sequence). The CDR3 runs 17 residues. DNA of the CDR3: TGTGCCAGCAGTGCTTCCCGCCGGGACTACTCTGGAAACACCATATATTTT. Amino acids: CASSASRRDYSGNTIYF.

This clonotype has ten or more counts. This chain connects TRBV18 to TRBJ2-2; D gene ambiguous. The CDR3 is 13 amino acids. V lost 3 bases, J lost 6 bases, and 8 bases lay in between. Per germline, CDR1 KGHSH and CDR2 LQKENI. CDR3 DNA: TGTGCCAGCTCACCGCAGAATCCCGGGGAGCTGTTTTTT. Translated, it gives CASSPQNPGELFF.

V is TRBV6-1 and J is TRBJ1-5; weak D call: TRBD1 (5 bases). The CDR3 covers 15 residues. V lost 9 bases to trimming and J lost 1 base, with 16 bases between them. CDR1 is MNHNS and CDR2 is SASEGT in the germline V gene. The CDR3: CASGGQGPSNQPQHF. CDR3 bases: TGTGCCAGTGGAGGGCAGGGTCCGAGCAATCAGCCCCAGCATTTT.

J is TRBJ2-7 and V is TRBV27, with D perhaps matching TRBD1 (5 bases). This CDR3 has 13 amino acids. V was pared by 7 bases and J by 5 bases, with 15 bases between. Looked up from germline, CDR1 is MNHEY and CDR2 is SMNVEV (reference sequence). CDR3 sequence: CASTRQGTDEQYF. CDR3 DNA: TGTGCCAGCACCCGCCAGGGAACAGACGAGCAGTACTTC.

The chain couples TRBV20-1 to TRBJ1-2; no definite D call. Germline-derived CDR1 and CDR2 are DFQATT and SNEGSKA (reference sequence). The CDR3 spans 14 residues. The V end was cut by 3 bases, the J end by 5 bases, with 16 bases between. The CDR3 bases are TGCAGTGCTAGGGACCGCCCGAAGGGATATGGCTACACCTTC. Amino acids: CSARDRPKGYGYTF.

This chain links TRBV6-1 with TRBJ2-4, with a weak D call TRBD1 (6 bases). The V and J ends lost 0 bases and 9 bases respectively, with 24 bases between them. The CDR3 length is 18 residues. CDR1 is MNHNS and CDR2 is SASEGT in the germline V gene. This CDR3 reads CASSEASSLQGPSSIQYF. CDR3 DNA: TGTGCCAGCAGTGAAGCATCTTCGTTACAGGGTCCTTCGAGCATTCAGTACTTC.

The rearrangement uses TRBV27 and TRBJ1-6, with 7 bases that match TRBD1. V dropped 5 bases and J dropped 10; count of bases not matched to a gene: 2. Per germline, CDR1 MNHEY and CDR2 SMNVEV (reference sequence). The CDR3 length is 12 residues. The CDR3 bases are TGTGCCAGCAGTACAGGGGAATCACCCCTCCACTTT. As protein: CASSTGESPLHF.

The sample holds many counts of this clonotype. The chain uses TRBV7-2 and TRBJ2-1, with D perhaps TRBD2 (6 bases). The CDR3 extends over 15 amino acids. V lost 0 bases, J lost 5 bases, and 11 bases lay in between. Germline V gene data show CDR1 as SGHTA and CDR2 as FQGNSA. DNA for the CDR3: TGTGCCAGCAGCTTAGCAACTAGCAGCCACAATGAGCAGTTCTTC. Its translation is CASSLATSSHNEQFF.

This clonotype was seen more than once but under ten times. The CDR3 protein is CSAPRPRLGKEAFF. The CDR3 nucleotides are TGCAGTGCCCCACGACCCCGTCTTGGGAAAGAAGCTTTCTTT. The V call is TRBV20-1, the J call TRBJ1-1; D gene uncertain. The CDR3 is made up of 14 amino acids. Germline V lookup: CDR1 DFQATT, CDR2 SNEGSKA (reference sequence). V was pared by 6 bases and J by 8 bases, with 22 bases between.

The chain combines TRBV7-8 with TRBJ2-7; TRBD1 is a possible D gene (6 bases). Per germline, CDR1 SGHVS and CDR2 FQNEAQ. V gave up 5 bases and J gave up 4 bases, with 21 bases separating them. The CDR3 has 16 amino acids. The CDR3 sequence is CASSLPGGYAGYEQYF. As DNA, the CDR3 is TGTGCCAGCAGCCTTCCTGGGGGCTATGCCGGATACGAGCAGTACTTC. The full variable domain, rest sourced from reference TRBV7-8 and TRBJ2-7, is GAGVSQSPRYKVAKRGQDVALRCDPISGHVSLFWYQQALGQGPEFLTYFQNEAQLDKSGLPSDRFFAERPEGSVSTLKIQRTQQEDSAVYLCASSLPGGYAGYEQYFGPGTRLTVT.

This clonotype was seen repeatedly, ten times or more. J is TRBJ2-7 and V is TRBV7-3; D unclear. V dropped 2 bases and J dropped 1 base, with 6 bases sitting between them. The CDR3 totals 13 residues. Germline V gene data show CDR1 as SGHTA and CDR2 as FQGTGA. The DNA of the CDR3 is TGTGCCAGCAGCTTATCCGCATCCTACGAGCAGTACTTC. It encodes CASSLSASYEQYF.

CDR3 sequence: CASSVEGAVELFF. The DNA of the CDR3 is TGTGCCAGCAGCGTTGAGGGGGCAGTGGAGCTGTTTTTT. The V call is TRBV5-4, the J call TRBJ2-2, with 7 nucleotides matching TRBD1. This CDR3 is 13 amino acids long. V lost 4 bases and J lost 10; bases outside the gene matches: 7. CDR1 SGHNT and CDR2 YYREEE come from the germline V gene (reference sequence).

This clonotype has a handful of counts. The J gene is TRBJ2-3, the V gene TRBV19; TRBD1 aligns across 10 bases. Germline-derived CDR1 and CDR2 are LNHDA and SQIVND (reference sequence). The CDR3 contains 15 residues. Germline trimming cut 7 bases from V and 6 bases from J; bases unmatched to any gene: 10. CDR3 nucleotides: TGTGCCAGTACGACAGGGGGCGCCGTGCGGGATACGCAGTATTTT. Protein product: CASTTGGAVRDTQYF.